The clone carrying this T cell receptor beta chain turned up a few times. Antigen specificity is unknown. The data stem from a study of post-analysis software for immune sequencing data. Study-wide context: In terms of disease course, relapsing-remitting, secondary progressive and progressive-relapsing multiple sclerosis were included.

Unique molecular identifiers were carried by the TCR beta cDNA libraries. Around 460,000 cDNA molecules came from about 1 to 10 million T cells. TCRdb redid the calling of the PCR reads with MiXCR, one entry per CDR3 protein. The profile covers approximately 350,000 distinct CDR3 sequences, with roughly 36% appearing a single time and around an eighth taken by the ten largest. Study findings and constraints: The authors found that F measure strongly co-clustered same-batch samples. Multiple sclerosis patients had significantly lower normalized Chao1 diversity than controls.

The origin of this receptor is a girl between 10 and 17 years old with multiple sclerosis. Sample: blood.

The chain's CDR3 is CASSLSPVTGNYNEQFF. The CDR3 nucleotides read TGTGCCAGCAGCCTCTCCCCGGTGACAGGAAATTACAATGAGCAGTTCTTC. The chain links TRBV13 to TRBJ2-1; D possibly corresponds to TRBD1 (6 bases). This CDR3 has 17 amino acids. Deletions cut 5 bases from V and 4 bases from J, with 21 bases between. The germline CDR1 and CDR2 sequences are PRHDT and FYEKMQ (reference sequence). The full variable domain, with the rest looked up from reference TRBV13 and TRBJ2-1, is AAGVIQSPRHLIKEKRETATLKCYPIPRHDTVYWYQQGPGQDPQFLISFYEKMQSDKGSIPDRFSAQQFSDYHSELNMSSLELGDSALYFCASSLSPVTGNYNEQFFGPGTRLTVL.